The 19 T cell receptor beta chains presented below share a single source sample, sequenced in a study of cytomegalovirus exposure and HLA in healthy donors. With 60 Vbeta and 13 Jbeta primers, the PCR was carried out. Profiling relied on immunoSEQ multiplex PCR, and the TCRdb table lists in-frame clones only, not all of them. The sample consists of 130,000 to 150,000 clones, about two thirds of them appearing once. Sample: PBMCs. The origin of the receptors is a young woman in good health and CMV-seronegative.

CDR3 loop: CASGQTWDRPNEKLFF. CDR3 sequence (DNA): TGTGCCAGCGGACAAACCTGGGACAGGCCGAATGAAAAACTGTTTTTT. The chain is built from TRBV7-9 and TRBJ1-4, with TRBD1 matching 8 bases. V dropped 8 bases and J dropped 5; count of bases not matched to a gene: 13. The CDR3 covers 16 residues. The germline gives CDR1 SEHNR, CDR2 FQNEAQ (reference sequence). The whole variable domain, remainder taken from reference TRBV7-9 and TRBJ1-4, is DTGVSQNPRHKITKRGQNVTFRCDPISEHNRLYWYRQTLGQGPEFLTYFQNEAQLEKSRLLSDRFSAERPKGSFSTLEIQRTEQGDSAMYLCASGQTWDRPNEKLFFGSGTQLSVL.

The chain is built from TRBV21-1 and TRBJ1-6; the table's D call, TRBD1, was not checked against the DNA. TRBV21-1 is described as a pseudogene. This CDR3 is built from 14 residues. In DNA form, the CDR3 reads TGTGCCAGCAGCAAAGGGGGGCGGAATTCACCCCTCCACTTT. It specifies CASSKGGRNSPLHF.

This sequence joins TRBV9 and TRBJ2-2, with 7 bases lining up with TRBD1. Trimming cost V 0 bases and J 3 bases; bases outside gene matches: 5. CDR3 size: 16 residues. The germline gives CDR1 SGDLS, CDR2 YYNGEE. CDR3 nucleotides: TGTGCCAGCAGCGTAGGGCCAGGGACAGACACCGGGGAGCTGTTTTTT. It is translated as CASSVGPGTDTGELFF.

This clone was counted only a few times. The V call is TRBV19, the J call TRBJ1-2; the D is unclear. This CDR3 contains 14 residues. Germline values: CDR1 LNHDA, CDR2 SQIVND (reference sequence). Trimming stripped 7 bases from V and 3 bases from J, with 15 bases between. CDR3 DNA: TGTGCCAGTAACGACCGGGGTATTGACTATGGCTACACCTTC. It specifies CASNDRGIDYGYTF.

V gene TRBV27 combines with J gene TRBJ2-5; perhaps TRBD1 as D (6 bases). Per the germline V gene, CDR1 is MNHEY and CDR2 is SMNVEV (reference sequence). This CDR3 has 15 amino acids. V lost 3 bases and J lost 7, with 18 bases in between. In DNA form, the CDR3 reads TGTGCCAGCAGTTTTAGGGGGTACCCCACAGGGACCCAGTACTTC. Amino acids: CASSFRGYPTGTQYF.

The chain is built from TRBV2 and TRBJ2-2; 8 positions match TRBD1. The V gene end was trimmed by 5 bases and the J gene end by 2 bases; junction bases not matched to a gene: 4. Germline V gene lookup returns CDR1 SNHLY and CDR2 FYNNEI. The CDR3 sequence is 15 residues long. The CDR3 bases are TGTGCCAGCAGTTTCGGACAGGGCAACACCGGGGAGCTGTTTTTT. This codes for CASSFGQGNTGELFF.

This CDR3 reads CASSARQGPDTQYF. The CDR3 nucleotides read TGTGCCAGCAGCGCCCGACAGGGTCCAGATACGCAGTATTTT. The chain combines TRBV11-3 with TRBJ2-3; 7 bases fit TRBD1. V gave up 5 bases and J gave up 4 bases; unmatched junction bases: 6. There are 14 residues in the CDR3. Per the germline V gene, CDR1 is SGHNT and CDR2 is YENEEA.

The V gene is TRBV7-2, the J gene TRBJ2-3; 7 positions match TRBD2. With V trimmed by 5 bases and J by 4 bases, 12 bases remained unmatched. CDR1 SGHTA and CDR2 FQGNSA come from the germline V gene. The CDR3 has 16 residues. The CDR3 loop is CASSPVRTSGPDTQYF. DNA for the CDR3: TGTGCCAGCAGCCCTGTGAGGACTAGTGGGCCAGATACGCAGTATTTT.

CDR3 bases: TGTGCCAGCAGCTCGGCAGATACGCAGTATTTT. This gives the protein CASSSADTQYF. The chain carries TRBV7-3 and TRBJ2-3; D unclear. The CDR3 runs to 11 residues. Germline V CDR1 and CDR2: SGHTA, FQGTGA. V was trimmed by 4 bases and J by 4 bases, leaving 3 bases between them.

The chain combines TRBV7-9 with TRBJ1-1; TRBD1 matches 10 bases. With 5 bases clipped from V and 2 bases from J, the junction kept 17 bases outside the gene matches. Germline assignment: CDR1 SEHNR and CDR2 FQNEAQ (reference sequence). This CDR3 has 19 residues. Here the CDR3 reads CASSPKGQGTSLSNTEAFF. CDR3 nucleotides: TGTGCCAGCAGCCCAAAGGGACAGGGGACGTCTCTCAGTAACACTGAAGCTTTCTTT.

The chain links TRBV5-1 to TRBJ1-1; the D gene is possibly TRBD1 (6 bases). The V end was cut by 4 bases, the J end by 1 base, with 20 bases between. Germline V gives CDR1 SGHRS, CDR2 YFSETQ. The CDR3 extends over 17 amino acids. The CDR3 spells CASSPEQGPMENTEAFF. The CDR3 DNA reads TGCGCCAGCAGCCCAGAACAGGGACCGATGGAGAACACTGAAGCTTTCTTT.

This clone was picked up a small number of times. The chain links TRBV29-1 to TRBJ2-6; no clear D gene. With 7 bases removed from V and 4 bases from J, the gap between germline ends came to 8 bases. The CDR3 runs 12 residues. The germline V gene encodes CDR1 SQVTM and CDR2 ANQGSEA. The chain's CDR3 is CSAYLGANVLTF. In DNA form, the CDR3 reads TGCAGCGCCTATTTAGGGGCCAACGTCCTGACTTTC.

V and J are TRBV28 and TRBJ2-1; a weak D match, TRBD2 (6 bases). The germline V gene encodes CDR1 MDHEN and CDR2 SYDVKM. This CDR3 spans 15 amino acids. Trimming removed 2 bases from V and 6 bases from J, with 14 bases in between. The CDR3 region has the DNA TGTGCCAGCAGTTTAGGCGGGACGAGGAGCAATGAGCAGTTCTTC. It is translated as CASSLGGTRSNEQFF.

The chain carries TRBV9 and TRBJ2-2; 10 positions agree with TRBD2. Trimming cost V 0 bases and J 4 bases; bases outside gene matches: 3. CDR3 size: 16 residues. CDR1 is SGDLS and CDR2 is YYNGEE in the germline V gene. For the CDR3, the DNA is TGTGCCAGCAGCGTAGAGCGGGGGGGGGCCACCGGGGAGCTGTTTTTT. Residues: CASSVERGGATGELFF.

This clone was seen once. This chain uses TRBV29-1 with TRBJ2-3; 13 bases map to TRBD2. This CDR3 contains 16 residues. V lost 2 bases, J lost 1 base, and 3 bases stayed unmatched. Germline values: CDR1 SQVTM, CDR2 ANQGSEA. The CDR3 region has the DNA TGCAGCGTTGAATCCGGACTAGCGGGAGGCACAGATACGCAGTATTTT. Amino acids: CSVESGLAGGTDTQYF.

V is TRBV5-6 and J is TRBJ1-4, with D unclear. The CDR3 loop spans 13 amino acids. Germline assignment: CDR1 SGHDT and CDR2 YYEEEE. Deletions cut 0 bases from V and 8 bases from J, with 8 bases between. CDR3 bases: TGTGCCAGCAGCTTGGACGCGAGGGAAAAACTGTTTTTT. This codes for CASSLDAREKLFF. Based on the CDR3 plus reference TRBV5-6 and TRBJ1-4, the full variable domain is DAGVTQSPTHLIKTRGQQVTLRCSPKSGHDTVSWYQQALGQGPQFIFQYYEEEERQRGNFPDRFSGHQFPNYSSELNVNALLLGDSALYLCASSLDAREKLFFGSGTQLSVL.

The chain joins TRBV28 to TRBJ1-2; no reliable D call. V was clipped by 2 bases and J by 4 bases, with 11 bases between them. The CDR3 has 14 amino acids. Looked up from germline, CDR1 is MDHEN and CDR2 is SYDVKM. The CDR3 sequence is CASSLGGDGYGYTF. CDR3 bases: TGTGCCAGCAGTTTAGGCGGGGATGGCTATGGCTACACCTTC.

The table lists this clone with a count of one. The rearrangement uses TRBV18 and TRBJ2-5, with TRBD1 identical over 9 bases. Germline CDR1 and CDR2: KGHSH and LQKENI. V was clipped by 3 bases and J by 5 bases; unmatched bases: 10. The length of the CDR3 is 16 residues. The CDR3 sequence is CASSPTLGQGGETQYF. In DNA, the CDR3 is TGTGCCAGCTCACCGACACTGGGACAGGGAGGGGAGACCCAGTACTTC.

This clone appeared once. The rearrangement uses TRBV7-2 and TRBJ2-3; no definite D call. The length of the CDR3 is 16 residues. V was clipped by 5 bases and J by 4 bases, with 19 bases between them. Germline V gives CDR1 SGHTA, CDR2 FQGNSA. The CDR3 region has the DNA TGTGCCAGCAGCCCCCCCTCCGATGCCAGTGCAGATACGCAGTATTTT. Translated: CASSPPSDASADTQYF.